The 12 T cell receptor beta chains presented below share a single source sample, sequenced in a study of T cells expressing NK-cell markers (TCRdb year 2020). Receptor libraries were prepared by 5' RACE. Sequencing relied on an Illumina HiSeq 2000. TCRdb reprocessed the reads; each CDR3 protein sequence makes one entry, and DNA is unavailable. The sample table includes roughly 300,000 distinct CDR3 sequences. The ten largest account for roughly 4.2% of the sample. The sample was blood T cells: a sorted CD56 or NKG2C T cell subset, CD4+ or CD8+ T cells, or bulk PBMC T cells (not recorded which). The receptors were gathered from a woman aged 18 to 75 in good health.

V and J are TRBV7-2 and TRBJ1-2; TCRdb's D call of TRBD1 is untestable without DNA. The CDR3 has 15 amino acids. The V gene's germline CDR1 is SGHTA and CDR2 FQGNSA. CDR3 sequence reads: CASSLRDRGYYGYTF.

The chain has TRBV5-1 and TRBJ2-2; TCRdb calls TRBD1, which cannot be checked without DNA. The CDR3 spans 14 residues. Per the germline V gene, CDR1 is SGHRS and CDR2 is YFSETQ. CDR3 in amino acids: CASSTGGGTGELFF. Using reference TRBV5-1 and TRBJ2-2 for the parts outside the CDR3, the full variable domain is KAGVTQTPRYLIKTRGQQVTLSCSPISGHRSVSWYQQTPGQGLQFLFEYFSETQRNKGNFPGRFSGRQFSNSRSEMNVSTLELGDSALYLCASSTGGGTGELFFGEGSRLTVL.

This chain uses TRBV5-1 with TRBJ2-1; TCRdb proposes TRBD1, but this gene call is untestable without DNA. The germline V gene encodes CDR1 SGHRS and CDR2 YFSETQ. This CDR3 spans 16 amino acids. The CDR3 reads CASSTRTGAFYNEQFF.

The chain joins TRBV12-3 or TRBV12-4 to TRBJ2-5. The CDR3 has 12 amino acids. The chain's CDR3 is CASRAVSETQYF.

The V gene is TRBV7-2, the J gene TRBJ2-1. CDR3 length: 13 amino acids. The germline CDR1 and CDR2 sequences are SGHTA and FQGNSA. The CDR3 loop is CASSLGRYNEQFF.

This chain links TRBV4-3 with TRBJ2-2. Germline CDR1 reads LGHNA; CDR2 reads YSLEER. This CDR3 has 13 amino acids. This CDR3 is CASSQDFNGELFF.

The chain employs TRBV12-3 or TRBV12-4 and TRBJ2-1. This CDR3 has 13 amino acids. The CDR3 is CASTSTYHNEQFF.

The chain uses TRBV20-1 and TRBJ2-5; with no DNA, the TCRdb D assignment of TRBD2 cannot be verified. Germline V lookup: CDR1 DFQATT, CDR2 SNEGSKA (reference sequence). The length of the CDR3 is 15 residues. This CDR3 is CSARGFTRSDETQYF.

This rearrangement joins TRBV7-3 to TRBJ2-5; TCRdb calls TRBD2, which cannot be checked without DNA. Germline V CDR1 and CDR2: SGHTA, FQGTGA. The CDR3 totals 13 residues. The chain's CDR3 is CASSPTSGETQYF. The full variable domain, its missing parts supplied by reference TRBV7-3 and TRBJ2-5, is GAGVSQTPSNKVTEKGKYVELRCDPISGHTALYWYRQSLGQGPEFLIYFQGTGAADDSGLPNDRFFAVRPEGSVSTLKIQRTERGDSAVYLCASSPTSGETQYFGPGTRLLVL.

The chain recombines TRBV4-3 with TRBJ1-2; TCRdb gives TRBD1 as the D gene, but with no DNA this cannot be confirmed. This CDR3 comprises 17 residues. Per germline, CDR1 LGHNA and CDR2 YSLEER. CDR3 protein: CASSYDVRDRGYGGYTF.

The genes are TRBV28 and TRBJ1-5; TCRdb gives TRBD1 as the D gene, but with no DNA this cannot be confirmed. From germline, CDR1 is MDHEN and CDR2 SYDVKM. The CDR3 consists of 15 residues. The chain's CDR3 is CASGSSGAINQPQHF.

The rearrangement joins TRBV7-3 to TRBJ2-3; the D call from TCRdb, TRBD2, cannot be confirmed without DNA. This CDR3 is 11 amino acids long. Germline CDR1 is SGHTA and CDR2 is FQGTGA. The chain's CDR3 is CASSSGGAQYF.